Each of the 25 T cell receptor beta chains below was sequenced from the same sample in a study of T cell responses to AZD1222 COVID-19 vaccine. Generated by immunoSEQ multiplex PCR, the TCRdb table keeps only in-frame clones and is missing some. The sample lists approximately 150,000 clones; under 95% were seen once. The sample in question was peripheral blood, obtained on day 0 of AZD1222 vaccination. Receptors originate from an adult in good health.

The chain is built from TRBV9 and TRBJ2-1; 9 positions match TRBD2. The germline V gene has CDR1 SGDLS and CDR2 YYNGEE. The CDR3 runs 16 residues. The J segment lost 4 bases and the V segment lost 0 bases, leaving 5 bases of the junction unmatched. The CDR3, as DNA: TGTGCCAGCAGCGTAGGGCTAGCGGGATTATACAATGAGCAGTTCTTC. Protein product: CASSVGLAGLYNEQFF. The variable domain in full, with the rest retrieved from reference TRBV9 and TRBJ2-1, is DSGVTQTPKHLITATGQRVTLRCSPRSGDLSVYWYQQSLDQGLQFLIQYYNGEERAKGNILERFSAQQFPDLHSELNLSSLELGDSALYFCASSVGLAGLYNEQFFGPGTRLTVL.

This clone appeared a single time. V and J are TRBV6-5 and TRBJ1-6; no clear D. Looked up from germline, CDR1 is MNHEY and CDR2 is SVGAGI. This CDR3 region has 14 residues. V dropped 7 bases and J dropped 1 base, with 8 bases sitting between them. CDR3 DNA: TGTGCCAGCATGCCGGGATCCTATAATTCACCCCTCCACTTT. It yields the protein CASMPGSYNSPLHF.

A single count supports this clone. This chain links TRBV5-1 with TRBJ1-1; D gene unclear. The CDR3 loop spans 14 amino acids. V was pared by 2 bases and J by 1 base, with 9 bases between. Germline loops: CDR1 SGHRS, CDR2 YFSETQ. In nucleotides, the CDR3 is TGCGCCAGCAGCTTTGCGGGGTCGAACACTGAAGCTTTCTTT. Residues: CASSFAGSNTEAFF.

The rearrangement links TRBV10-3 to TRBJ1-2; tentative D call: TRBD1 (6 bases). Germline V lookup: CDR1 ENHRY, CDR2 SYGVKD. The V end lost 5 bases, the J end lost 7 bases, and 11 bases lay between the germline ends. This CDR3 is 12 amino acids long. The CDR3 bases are TGTGCCATCAGTACAGGGCCGGCTGGCTACACCTTC. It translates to CAISTGPAGYTF.

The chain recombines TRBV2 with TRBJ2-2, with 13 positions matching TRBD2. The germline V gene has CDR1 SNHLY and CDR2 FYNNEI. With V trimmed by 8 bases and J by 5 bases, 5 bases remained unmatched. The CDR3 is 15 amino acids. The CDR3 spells CASSRGLAGTGELFF. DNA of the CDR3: TGTGCCAGCTCCCGGGGACTAGCGGGAACCGGGGAGCTGTTTTTT.

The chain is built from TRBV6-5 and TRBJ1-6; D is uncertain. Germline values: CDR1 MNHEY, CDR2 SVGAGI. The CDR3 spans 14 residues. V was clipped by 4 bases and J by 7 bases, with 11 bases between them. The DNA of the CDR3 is TGTGCCAGCAGTTTCGACTGGGAGAATTCACCCCTCCACTTT. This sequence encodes CASSFDWENSPLHF.

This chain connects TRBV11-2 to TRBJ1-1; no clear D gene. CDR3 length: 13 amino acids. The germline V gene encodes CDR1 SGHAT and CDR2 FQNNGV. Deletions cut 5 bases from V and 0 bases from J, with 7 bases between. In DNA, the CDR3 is TGTGCCAGCAGCCCGACGGTGAACACTGAAGCTTTCTTT. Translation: CASSPTVNTEAFF.

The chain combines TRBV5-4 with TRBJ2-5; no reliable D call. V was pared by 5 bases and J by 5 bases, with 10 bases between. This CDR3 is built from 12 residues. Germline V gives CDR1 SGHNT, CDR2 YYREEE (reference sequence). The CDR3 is CASRRLGETQYF. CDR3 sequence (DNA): TGTGCCAGCAGGAGGTTGGGGGAGACCCAGTACTTC. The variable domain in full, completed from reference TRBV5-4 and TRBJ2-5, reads ETGVTQSPTHLIKTRGQQVTLRCSSQSGHNTVSWYQQALGQGPQFIFQYYREEENGRGNFPPRFSGLQFPNYSSELNVNALELDDSALYLCASRRLGETQYFGPGTRLLVL.

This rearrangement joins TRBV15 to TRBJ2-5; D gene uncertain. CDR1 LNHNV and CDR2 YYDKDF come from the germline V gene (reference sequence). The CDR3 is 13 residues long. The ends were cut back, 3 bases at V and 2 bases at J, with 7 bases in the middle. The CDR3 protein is CATSRGMQETQYF. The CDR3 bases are TGTGCCACCAGCAGGGGGATGCAAGAGACCCAGTACTTC.

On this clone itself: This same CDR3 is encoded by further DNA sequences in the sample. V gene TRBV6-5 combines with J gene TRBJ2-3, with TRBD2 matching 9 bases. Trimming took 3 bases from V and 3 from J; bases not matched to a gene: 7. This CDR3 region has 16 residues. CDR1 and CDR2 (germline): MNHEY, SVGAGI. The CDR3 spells CASSYSGGRGTDTQYF. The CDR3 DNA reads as TGTGCCAGCAGTTATTCGGGCGGGAGGGGGACAGATACGCAGTATTTT.

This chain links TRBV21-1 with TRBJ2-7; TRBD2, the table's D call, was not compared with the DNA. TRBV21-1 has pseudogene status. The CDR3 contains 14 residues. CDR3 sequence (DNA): TGTGCCAGCAGCAAAGATCGCGGGGGTCACGAGCAGTACTTC. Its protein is CASSKDRGGHEQYF.

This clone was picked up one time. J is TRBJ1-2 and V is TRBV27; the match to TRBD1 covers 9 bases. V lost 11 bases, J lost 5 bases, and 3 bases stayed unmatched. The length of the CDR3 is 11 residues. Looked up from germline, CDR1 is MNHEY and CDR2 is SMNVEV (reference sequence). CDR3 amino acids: CASGTGYGYTF. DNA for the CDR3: TGTGCCTCCGGGACAGGGTATGGCTACACCTTC.

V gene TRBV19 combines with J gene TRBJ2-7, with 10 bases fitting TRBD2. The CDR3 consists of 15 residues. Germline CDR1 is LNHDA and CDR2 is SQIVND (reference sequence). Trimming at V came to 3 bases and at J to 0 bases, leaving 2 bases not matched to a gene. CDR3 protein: CASSILAGVSYEQYF. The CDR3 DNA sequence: TGTGCCAGTAGTATTCTAGCGGGGGTCTCCTACGAGCAGTACTTC.

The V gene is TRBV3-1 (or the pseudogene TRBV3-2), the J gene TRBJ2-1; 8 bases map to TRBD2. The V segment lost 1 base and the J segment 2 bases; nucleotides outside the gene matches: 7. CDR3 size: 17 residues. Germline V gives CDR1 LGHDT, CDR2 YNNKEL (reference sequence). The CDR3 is CASSQGPKREPYNEQFF. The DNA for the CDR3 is TGTGCCAGCAGCCAAGGTCCCAAGCGGGAGCCCTACAATGAGCAGTTCTTC.

The DNA for the CDR3 is TGTGCCAGCAGGATAGACAGGACCTCTGGAAACACCATATATTTT. It yields the protein CASRIDRTSGNTIYF. The V call is TRBV6-5, the J call TRBJ1-3, with a weak D call TRBD1 (6 bases). Trimming stripped 6 bases from V and 0 bases from J, with 12 bases between. Germline V gives CDR1 MNHEY, CDR2 SVGAGI. The CDR3 extends over 15 amino acids.

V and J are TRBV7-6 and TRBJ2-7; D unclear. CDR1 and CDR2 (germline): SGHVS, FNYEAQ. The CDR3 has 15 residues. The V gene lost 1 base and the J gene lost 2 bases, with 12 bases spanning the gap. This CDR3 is CASSLGAEATYEQYF. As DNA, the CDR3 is TGTGCCAGCAGCTTAGGGGCGGAAGCGACCTACGAGCAGTACTTC.

This CDR3 is CASSLASSGANVLTF. In nucleotides, the CDR3 is TGTGCCAGCAGCTTAGCTAGCTCTGGGGCCAACGTCCTGACTTTC. The chain links TRBV7-2 to TRBJ2-6; D not certain. The CDR3 contains 15 residues. The V end lost 0 bases, the J end lost 0 bases, and 3 bases lay between the germline ends. Looked up from germline, CDR1 is SGHTA and CDR2 is FQGNSA.

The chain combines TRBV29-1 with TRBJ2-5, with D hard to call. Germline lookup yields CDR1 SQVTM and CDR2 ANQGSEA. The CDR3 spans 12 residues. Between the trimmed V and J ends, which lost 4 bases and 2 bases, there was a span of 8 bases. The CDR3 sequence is CSVGFGQETQYF. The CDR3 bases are TGCAGCGTTGGGTTCGGACAAGAGACCCAGTACTTC. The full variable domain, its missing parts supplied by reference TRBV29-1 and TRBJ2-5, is SAVISQKPSRDICQRGTSLTIQCQVDSQVTMMFWYRQQPGQSLTLIATANQGSEATYESGFVIDKFPISRPNLTFSTLTVSNMSPEDSSIYLCSVGFGQETQYFGPGTRLLVL.

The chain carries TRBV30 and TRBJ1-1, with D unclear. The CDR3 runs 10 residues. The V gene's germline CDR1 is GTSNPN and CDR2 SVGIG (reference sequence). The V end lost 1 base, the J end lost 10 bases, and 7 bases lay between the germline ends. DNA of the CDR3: TGTGCCTGGAGTGATACTTCAGCTTTCTTT. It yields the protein CAWSDTSAFF.

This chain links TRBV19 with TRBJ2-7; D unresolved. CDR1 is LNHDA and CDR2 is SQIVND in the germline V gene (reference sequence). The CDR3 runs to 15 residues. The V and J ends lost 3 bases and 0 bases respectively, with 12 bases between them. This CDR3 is CASSIWAKDSYEQYF. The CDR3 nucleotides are TGTGCCAGTAGTATCTGGGCCAAGGACTCCTACGAGCAGTACTTC.

CDR3 bases: TGTGCCACCAGTGATGCCAGGGGTGGCTATGGCTACACCTTC. This codes for CATSDARGGYGYTF. The chain uses TRBV24-1 and TRBJ1-2; D may be TRBD1 (6 bases). CDR1 and CDR2 (germline): KGHDR, SFDVKD. Trimming shortened V by 3 bases and J by 4 bases, and 11 bases separated the two germline ends. CDR3 length: 14 amino acids.

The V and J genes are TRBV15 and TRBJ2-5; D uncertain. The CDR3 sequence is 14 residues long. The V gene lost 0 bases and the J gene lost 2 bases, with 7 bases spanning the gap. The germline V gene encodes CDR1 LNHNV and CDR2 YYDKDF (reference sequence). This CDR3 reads CATSRERNQETQYF. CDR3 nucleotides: TGTGCCACCAGCAGAGAACGAAATCAAGAGACCCAGTACTTC.

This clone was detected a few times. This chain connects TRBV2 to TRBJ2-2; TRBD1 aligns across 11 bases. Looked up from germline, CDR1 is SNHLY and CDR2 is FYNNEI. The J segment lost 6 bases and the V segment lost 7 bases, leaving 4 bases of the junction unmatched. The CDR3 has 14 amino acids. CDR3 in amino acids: CASIRDRGSGELFF. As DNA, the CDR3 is TGTGCCAGCATACGGGACAGGGGGTCCGGGGAGCTGTTTTTT. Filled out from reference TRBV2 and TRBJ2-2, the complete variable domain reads EPEVTQTPSHQVTQMGQEVILRCVPISNHLYFYWYRQILGQKVEFLVSFYNNEISEKSEIFDDQFSVERPDGSNFTLKIRSTKLEDSAMYFCASIRDRGSGELFFGEGSRLTVL.

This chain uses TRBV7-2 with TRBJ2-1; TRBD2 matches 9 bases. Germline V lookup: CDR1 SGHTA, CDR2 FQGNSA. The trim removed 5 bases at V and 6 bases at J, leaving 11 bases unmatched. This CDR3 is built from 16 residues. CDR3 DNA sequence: TGTGCCAGCAGCCCTTATCCCGGGACTAGCCCCAATGAGCAGTTCTTC. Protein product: CASSPYPGTSPNEQFF.

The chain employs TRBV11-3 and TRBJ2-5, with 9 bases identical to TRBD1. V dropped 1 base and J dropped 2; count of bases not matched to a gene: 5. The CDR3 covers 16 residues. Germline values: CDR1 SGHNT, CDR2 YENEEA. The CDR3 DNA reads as TGTGCCAGCAGCTTAGGGGGGACAGGGTTACAAGAGACCCAGTACTTC. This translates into CASSLGGTGLQETQYF.